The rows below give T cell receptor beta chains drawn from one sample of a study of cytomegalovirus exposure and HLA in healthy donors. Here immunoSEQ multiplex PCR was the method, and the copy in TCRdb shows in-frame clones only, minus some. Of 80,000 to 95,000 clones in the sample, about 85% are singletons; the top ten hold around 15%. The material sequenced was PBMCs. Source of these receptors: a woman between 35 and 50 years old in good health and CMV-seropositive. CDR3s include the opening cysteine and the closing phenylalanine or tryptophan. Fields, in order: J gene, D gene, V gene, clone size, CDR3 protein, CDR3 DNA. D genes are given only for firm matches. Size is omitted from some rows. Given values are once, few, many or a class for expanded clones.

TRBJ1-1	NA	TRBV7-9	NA	CASSFPQGNTEAFF	TGTGCCAGCAGCTTCCCGCAGGGGAACACTGAAGCTTTCTTT
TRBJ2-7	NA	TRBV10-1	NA	CASRGLAGPKYEQYF	TGCGCCAGCAGGGGATTGGCGGGGCCGAAATACGAGCAGTACTTC
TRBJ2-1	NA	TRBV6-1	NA	CASSGFRDNEQFF	TGTGCCAGCAGTGGGTTTAGAGACAATGAGCAGTTCTTC
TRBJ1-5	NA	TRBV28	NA	CASRIMTAGSWQPQHF	TGTGCCAGCAGAATAATGACCGCAGGATCATGGCAGCCCCAGCATTTT
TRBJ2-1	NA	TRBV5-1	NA	CASSLELVYNEQFF	TGCGCCAGCAGCTTGGAGCTCGTTTACAATGAGCAGTTCTTC
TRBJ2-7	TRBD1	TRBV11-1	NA	CASSPRTGNYEQYF	TGTGCCAGCAGCCCCAGGACAGGGAATTACGAGCAGTACTTC
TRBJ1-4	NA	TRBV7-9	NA	CASSLAGGFEKLFF	TGTGCCAGCAGCTTAGCGGGGGGATTTGAAAAACTGTTTTTT
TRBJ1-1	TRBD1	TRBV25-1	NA	CASSEGQGGTEAFF	TGTGCCAGCAGTGAGGGACAGGGGGGGACTGAAGCTTTCTTT
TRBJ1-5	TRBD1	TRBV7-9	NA	CASSFGTGDSNQPQHF	TGTGCCAGCAGCTTCGGGACAGGGGATAGCAATCAGCCCCAGCATTTT
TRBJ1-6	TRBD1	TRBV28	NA	CAVGTGTSPLHF	TGTGCCGTCGGGACAGGGACTTCACCCCTCCACTTT
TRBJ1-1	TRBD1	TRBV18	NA	CASSPGTGVNTEAFF	TGTGCCAGCTCACCAGGGACAGGGGTGAACACTGAAGCTTTCTTT
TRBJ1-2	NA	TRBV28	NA	CASSSDTYGYTF	TGTGCCAGCAGTTCCGACACCTATGGCTACACCTTC
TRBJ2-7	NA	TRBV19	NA	CASSTNYEQYF	TGTGCCAGTAGTACCAACTACGAGCAGTACTTC
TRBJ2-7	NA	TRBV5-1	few	CASSFDSSYEQYF	TGCGCCAGCAGCTTTGACAGCTCCTACGAGCAGTACTTC
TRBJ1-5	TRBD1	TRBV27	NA	CASSPDRGYQPQHF	TGTGCCAGCAGTCCGGACAGGGGGTACCAGCCCCAGCATTTT